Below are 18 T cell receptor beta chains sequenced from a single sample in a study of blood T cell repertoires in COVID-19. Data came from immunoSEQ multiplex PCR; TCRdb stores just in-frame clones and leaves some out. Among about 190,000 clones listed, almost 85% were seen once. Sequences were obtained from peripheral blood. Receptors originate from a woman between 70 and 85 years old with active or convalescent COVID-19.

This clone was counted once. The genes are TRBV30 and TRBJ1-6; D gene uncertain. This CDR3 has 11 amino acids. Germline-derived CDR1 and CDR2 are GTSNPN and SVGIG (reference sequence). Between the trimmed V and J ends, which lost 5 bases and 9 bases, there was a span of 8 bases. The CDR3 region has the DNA TGTGCCTGGGAGACTGGTTCACCCCTCCACTTT. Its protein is CAWETGSPLHF.

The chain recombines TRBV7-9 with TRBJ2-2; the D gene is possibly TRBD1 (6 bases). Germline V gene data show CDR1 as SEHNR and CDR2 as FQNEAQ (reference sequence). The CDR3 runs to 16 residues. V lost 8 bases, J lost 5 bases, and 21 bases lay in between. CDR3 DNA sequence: TGTGCCAGCCCCTCGGGACAAGTCCTATCGACCGGGGAGCTGTTTTTT. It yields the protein CASPSGQVLSTGELFF.

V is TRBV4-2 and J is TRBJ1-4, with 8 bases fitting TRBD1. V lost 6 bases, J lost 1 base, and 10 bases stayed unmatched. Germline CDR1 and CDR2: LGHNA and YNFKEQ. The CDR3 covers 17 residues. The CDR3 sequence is CASSGVGQGQTNEKLFF. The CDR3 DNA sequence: TGTGCCAGCAGTGGGGTAGGACAGGGACAAACTAATGAAAAACTGTTTTTT.

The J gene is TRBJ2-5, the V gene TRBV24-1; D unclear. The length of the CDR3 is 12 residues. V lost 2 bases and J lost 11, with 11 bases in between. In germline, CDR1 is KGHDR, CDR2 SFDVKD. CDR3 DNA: TGTGCCACCAGTGATTACTCATCGAGGCAGTACTTC. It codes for CATSDYSSRQYF.

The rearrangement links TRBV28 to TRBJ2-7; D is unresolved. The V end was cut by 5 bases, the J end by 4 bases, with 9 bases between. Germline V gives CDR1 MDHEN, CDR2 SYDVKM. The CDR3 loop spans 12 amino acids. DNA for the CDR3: TGTGCCAGCAGTCAATTCCCATACGAGCAGTACTTC. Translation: CASSQFPYEQYF.

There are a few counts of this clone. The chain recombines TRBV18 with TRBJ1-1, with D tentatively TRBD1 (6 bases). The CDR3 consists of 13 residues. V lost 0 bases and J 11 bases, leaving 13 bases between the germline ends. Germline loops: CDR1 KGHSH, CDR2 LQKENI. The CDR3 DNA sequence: TGTGCCAGCTCACCACCGGTGGCGGGGGCGGCTTTCTTT. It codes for CASSPPVAGAAFF.

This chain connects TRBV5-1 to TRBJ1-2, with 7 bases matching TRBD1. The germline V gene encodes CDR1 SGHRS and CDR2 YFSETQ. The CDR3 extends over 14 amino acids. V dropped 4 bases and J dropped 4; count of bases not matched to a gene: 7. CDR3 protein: CASSNYRGGYGYTF. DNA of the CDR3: TGCGCCAGCAGCAATTACAGGGGAGGCTATGGCTACACCTTC.

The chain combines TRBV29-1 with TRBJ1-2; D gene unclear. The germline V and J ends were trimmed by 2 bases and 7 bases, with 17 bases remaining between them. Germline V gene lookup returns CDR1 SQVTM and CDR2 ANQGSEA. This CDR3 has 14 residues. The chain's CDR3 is CSVETSSSVGGYTF. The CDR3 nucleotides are TGCAGCGTTGAAACCTCCTCCTCGGTTGGTGGCTACACCTTC.

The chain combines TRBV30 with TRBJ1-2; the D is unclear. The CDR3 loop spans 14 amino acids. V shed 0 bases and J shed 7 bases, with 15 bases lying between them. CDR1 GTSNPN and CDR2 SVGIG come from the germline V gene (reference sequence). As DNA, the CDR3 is TGTGCCTGGAGTGTACGTGGCTTTCGGAGTGGCTACACCTTC. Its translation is CAWSVRGFRSGYTF.

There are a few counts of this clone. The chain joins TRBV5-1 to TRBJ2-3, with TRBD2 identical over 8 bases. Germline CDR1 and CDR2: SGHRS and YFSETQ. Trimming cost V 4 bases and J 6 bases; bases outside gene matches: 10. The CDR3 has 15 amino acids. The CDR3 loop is CASSLGRAGGDTQYF. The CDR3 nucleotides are TGCGCCAGCAGCCTCGGCCGGGCGGGAGGTGATACGCAGTATTTT.

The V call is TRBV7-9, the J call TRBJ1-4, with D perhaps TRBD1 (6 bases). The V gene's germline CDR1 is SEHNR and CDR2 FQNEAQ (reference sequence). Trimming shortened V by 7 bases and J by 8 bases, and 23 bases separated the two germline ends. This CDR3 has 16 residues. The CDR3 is CASTEGRGRATEKLFF. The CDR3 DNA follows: TGTGCCAGCACCGAGGGGCGGGGGCGCGCAACGGAAAAACTGTTTTTT.

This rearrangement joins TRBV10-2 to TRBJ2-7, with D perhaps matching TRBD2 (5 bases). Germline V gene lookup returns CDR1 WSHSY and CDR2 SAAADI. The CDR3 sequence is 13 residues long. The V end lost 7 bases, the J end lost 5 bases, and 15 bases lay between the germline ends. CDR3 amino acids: CASTAHPGDEQYF. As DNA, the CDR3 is TGCGCCAGCACTGCACACCCCGGGGACGAGCAGTACTTC.

The CDR3 is CASSYRSGRHYNEQFF. The CDR3 DNA reads TGTGCCAGCAGCTACAGAAGCGGGAGACACTACAATGAGCAGTTCTTC. The chain carries TRBV5-4 and TRBJ2-1, with 8 positions matching TRBD2. J was trimmed by 3 bases and V by 3 bases; bases with no gene match: 8. The CDR3 contains 16 residues. Germline V CDR1 and CDR2: SGHNT, YYREEE (reference sequence).

The CDR3 nucleotides are TGTGCCAGCAGTGAATATTTACGGACTAGTCACGAGCAGTACTTC. Its protein product is CASSEYLRTSHEQYF. The V gene is TRBV2, the J gene TRBJ2-7; 7 nucleotides match TRBD2. V lost 2 bases, J lost 5 bases, and 9 bases stayed unmatched. CDR1 is SNHLY, CDR2 FYNNEI, per germline. CDR3 length: 15 amino acids.

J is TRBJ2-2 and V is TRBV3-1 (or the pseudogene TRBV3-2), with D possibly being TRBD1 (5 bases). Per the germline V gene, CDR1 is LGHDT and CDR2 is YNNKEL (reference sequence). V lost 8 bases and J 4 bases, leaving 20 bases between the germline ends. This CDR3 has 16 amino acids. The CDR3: CASGGANIEATGELFF. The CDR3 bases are TGTGCCAGCGGTGGGGCAAACATCGAGGCCACCGGGGAGCTGTTTTTT.

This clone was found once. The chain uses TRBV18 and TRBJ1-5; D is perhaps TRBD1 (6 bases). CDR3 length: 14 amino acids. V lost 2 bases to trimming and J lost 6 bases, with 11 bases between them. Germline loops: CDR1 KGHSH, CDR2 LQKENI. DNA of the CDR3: TGTGCCAGCTCACCAGGTGGGGGCAGTCAGCCCCAGCATTTT. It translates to CASSPGGGSQPQHF.

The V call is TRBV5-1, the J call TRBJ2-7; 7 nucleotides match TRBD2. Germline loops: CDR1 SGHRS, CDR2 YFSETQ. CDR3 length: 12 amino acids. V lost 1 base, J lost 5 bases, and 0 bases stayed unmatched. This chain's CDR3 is CASSLSGDEQYF. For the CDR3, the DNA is TGCGCCAGCAGCTTGAGCGGGGACGAGCAGTACTTC.

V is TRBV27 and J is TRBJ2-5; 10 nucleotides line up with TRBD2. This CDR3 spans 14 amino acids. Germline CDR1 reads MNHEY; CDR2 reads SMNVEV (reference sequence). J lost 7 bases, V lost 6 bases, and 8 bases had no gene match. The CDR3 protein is CASRQSGRAWTQYF. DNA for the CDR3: TGTGCCAGCAGGCAGAGCGGGAGGGCCTGGACCCAGTACTTC.